The 18 T cell receptor beta chains below were found in one sample sequenced in a study of human T cells and chemical hapten exposure. TCRdb analysed the RACE reads with MiXCR anew, one entry per CDR3 protein. The sample shows 380,000 or so distinct CDR3 sequences, around 4.8% of them seen only once. Time point here: patch test 1, 2 weeks after DPC sensitization. Indicated treatment: therapeutic diphenylcyclopropenone sensitization with weekly scalp DPC. This sample comprised whole blood, obtained in connection with sensitization to the hapten diphenylcyclopropenone (DPC). Every receptor here comes from a woman aged 45-59 years with alopecia areata. Some clones in this sample may be carry-over from other donors' samples.

This clonotype came up many times. This chain uses TRBV12-3 or TRBV12-4 with TRBJ1-6, with a possible D match to TRBD1 (6 bases). The CDR3 length is 16 residues. Trimming left V 4 bases short and J 0 bases short, with 10 bases between. CDR3 DNA: TGTGCCAGCAGTTGGGGGGGCGCCTCCTATAATTCACCCCTCCACTTT. Protein sequence: CASSWGGASYNSPLHF.

This clonotype was seen at least ten times. The chain couples TRBV20-1 to TRBJ2-2; tentative D call: TRBD1 (8 bases). V lost 3 bases and J 3 bases, leaving 14 bases between the germline ends. CDR3 length: 15 residues. CDR1 is DFQATT and CDR2 is SNEGSKA in the germline V gene (reference sequence). This chain's CDR3 is CSASRQGRDTGELFF. The CDR3 DNA reads as TGCAGTGCTAGTCGACAGGGGAGGGACACCGGGGAGCTGTTTTTT.

This clonotype has just a few counts. This chain links TRBV24-1 with TRBJ2-1, with D perhaps TRBD1 or TRBD2 (5 bases each). V was cut by 8 bases and J by 8 bases, with 18 bases left in between. The CDR3 spans 14 residues. Germline V gene data show CDR1 as KGHDR and CDR2 as SFDVKD. The CDR3 DNA reads TGTGCCACCACCCTGACAGAGGGCGACGATGAGCAGTTCTTC. It translates to CATTLTEGDDEQFF.

Many counts were recorded for this clonotype. The rearrangement uses TRBV25-1 and TRBJ2-1; no clear D gene. The germline V and J ends were trimmed by 1 base and 9 bases, with 7 bases remaining between them. CDR1 MGHDK and CDR2 SYGVNS come from the germline V gene. The CDR3 has 12 amino acids. This chain's CDR3 is CASSESFGEQFF. In nucleotides, the CDR3 is TGTGCCAGCAGTGAATCGTTCGGTGAGCAGTTCTTC.

In regard to this clonotype: Just one base apart from a much larger clone, this may be a read error. The chain is built from TRBV28 and TRBJ2-1; D possibly corresponds to TRBD1 (6 bases). CDR3 size: 13 residues. The germline gives CDR1 MDHEN, CDR2 SYDVKM. V dropped 5 bases and J dropped 7 bases, with 12 bases sitting between them. The CDR3 DNA sequence: TGTGCCAGCAGTATAGGGACACTGAATGAGCAGTTCTTC. Protein product: CASSIGTLNEQFF.

This chain joins TRBV2 and TRBJ2-5; unclear D gene. The CDR3 is 13 residues long. With 7 bases removed from V and 3 bases from J, the gap between germline ends came to 12 bases. Germline CDR1 and CDR2: SNHLY and FYNNEI. The CDR3 loop is CASNALSKETQYF. In DNA form, the CDR3 reads TGTGCCAGCAACGCGTTATCGAAAGAGACCCAGTACTTC.

The chain couples TRBV7-2 to TRBJ1-2; D gene unclear. The CDR3 is 15 amino acids. Trimming removed 2 bases from V and 0 bases from J, with 10 bases in between. Germline assignment: CDR1 SGHTA and CDR2 FQGNSA. CDR3 amino acids: CASSLSQTPNYGYTF. CDR3 nucleotide sequence: TGTGCCAGCAGCTTATCCCAGACACCTAACTATGGCTACACCTTC.

V usage is TRBV29-1 and J usage is TRBJ2-5; 9 bases map to TRBD2. Germline CDR1 SQVTM, CDR2 ANQGSEA. This CDR3 is 12 amino acids long. The V segment lost 6 bases and the J segment 5 bases; nucleotides outside the gene matches: 4. The CDR3 nucleotides read TGCAGCGTCGGGACTAGCTTGGAGACCCAGTACTTC. This gives the protein CSVGTSLETQYF.

This clonotype was counted a few times. The rearrangement uses TRBV7-9 and TRBJ2-3; no clear D gene. V lost 7 bases to trimming and J lost 0 bases, with 11 bases between them. Germline V CDR1 and CDR2: SEHNR, FQNEAQ (reference sequence). The CDR3 length is 14 residues. The CDR3 DNA follows: TGTGCCAGCACTCCGGCCTCTAGCACAGATACGCAGTATTTT. This codes for CASTPASSTDTQYF.

The V gene is TRBV7-9, the J gene TRBJ1-5; D call uncertain. With 5 bases removed from V and 11 bases from J, the gap between germline ends came to 13 bases. Germline V gene data show CDR1 as SEHNR and CDR2 as FQNEAQ (reference sequence). This CDR3 has 12 residues. CDR3 nucleotides: TGTGCCAGCAGCCCCTCCCGGCGCGCCCAGCATTTT. It translates to CASSPSRRAQHF.

This chain connects TRBV4-2 to TRBJ1-3; D gene ambiguous. The CDR3 consists of 18 residues. The V gene lost 1 base and the J gene lost 0 bases, with 16 bases spanning the gap. Per the germline V gene, CDR1 is LGHNA and CDR2 is YNFKEQ. The DNA for the CDR3 is TGTGCCAGCAGCCAAGCTTCACCTGGAGCTAGCTCTGGAAACACCATATATTTT. This sequence encodes CASSQASPGASSGNTIYF.

This clonotype has at least ten counts. The chain has TRBV20-1 and TRBJ2-7; D gene ambiguous. Trimming cost V 2 bases and J 0 bases, with 5 bases left between them. The germline gives CDR1 DFQATT, CDR2 SNEGSKA (reference sequence). This CDR3 is built from 12 residues. This CDR3 reads CSARNYSYEQYF. CDR3 sequence (DNA): TGCAGTGCTAGAAACTACTCCTACGAGCAGTACTTC.

This clonotype was detected only a few times. The chain has TRBV12-3 or TRBV12-4 and TRBJ1-1, with D unclear. V was clipped by 5 bases and J by 4 bases, with 14 bases between them. This CDR3 is built from 14 residues. The CDR3 nucleotides are TGTGCCAGCAGTCCCCCGAGGGTCCGCACTGAAGCTTTCTTT. It translates to CASSPPRVRTEAFF.

This clonotype has only a few counts. The chain employs TRBV4-3 and TRBJ2-1, with 15 bases that match TRBD2. Germline assignment: CDR1 LGHNA and CDR2 YSLEER. V lost 4 bases, J lost 7 bases, and 8 bases stayed unmatched. This CDR3 comprises 17 residues. CDR3 loop: CASSPTGLAGGMNEQFF. DNA of the CDR3: TGCGCCAGCAGCCCTACTGGACTAGCGGGAGGGATGAATGAGCAGTTCTTC.

This clonotype was seen at least ten times. The rearrangement joins TRBV24-1 to TRBJ2-1; TRBD2 matches 10 bases. Germline V lookup: CDR1 KGHDR, CDR2 SFDVKD. After removal of 4 bases from V and 5 bases from J, the junction contained 10 bases not matched to a gene. The CDR3 consists of 17 residues. CDR3 residues: CATSDPGRAGGDNEQFF. The CDR3 DNA reads as TGTGCCACCAGTGACCCTGGTCGAGCGGGAGGGGACAATGAGCAGTTCTTC.

The genes are TRBV5-4 and TRBJ1-2, with TRBD1 as a possible D gene (6 bases). From germline, CDR1 is SGHNT and CDR2 YYREEE (reference sequence). There are 15 residues in the CDR3. Trimming removed 0 bases at V and 3 bases at J, with 12 bases between. The CDR3 coding sequence is TGTGCCAGCAGCTTGGTCGGGGGCGCCGACTATGGCTACACCTTC. As protein: CASSLVGGADYGYTF.

This clonotype was detected many times. The genes are TRBV29-1 and TRBJ1-1; TRBD1 is a possible D gene (6 bases). The CDR3 has 15 amino acids. Trimming took off 5 bases at V and 1 base at J, with 17 bases between the two ends. Looked up from germline, CDR1 is SQVTM and CDR2 is ANQGSEA. The CDR3 sequence is CSVLQFRTENTEAFF. The DNA for the CDR3 is TGCAGCGTTCTTCAATTTCGGACAGAGAACACTGAAGCTTTCTTT.

The chain's CDR3 is CSGVAGGTDTQYF. The CDR3 DNA reads TGCAGCGGGGTAGCGGGGGGCACAGATACGCAGTATTTT. J is TRBJ2-3 and V is TRBV29-1; 9 nucleotides line up with TRBD2. The ends lost 7 bases at V and 1 base at J; junction bases unmatched: 3. Germline CDR1 reads SQVTM; CDR2 reads ANQGSEA. CDR3 length equals 13 residues.